This TCR beta chain was sequenced for a study of T cells after yellow fever vaccination. 5'RACE template switching generated TCR cDNA, adding a universal primer site and UMIs. TCRdb recomputed calls from the 5' RACE reads with MiXCR, one row per CDR3 protein. The sample carries just over 300,000 distinct CDR3 sequences, around 4% recorded once. Study results and limitations: Primary-vaccination clones mostly resurfaced post-booster (nearly 97% CD4, about 87% CD8). Across the CD4 and CD8 compartments, a small share of clonotypes was present in both. Within FACS-sorted repertoires, abundant clonotypes contaminating from the bulk population could be present.

This CDR3 is 13 amino acids long. Germline V gene data show CDR1 as DFQATT and CDR2 as SNEGSKA (reference sequence). V dropped 3 bases and J dropped 10; count of bases not matched to a gene: 11. This clonotype turned up a few times. Its specificity is not known. The chain carries TRBV20-1 and TRBJ1-1, with 7 bases fitting TRBD1. This clonotype was obtained from a man between 18 and 29 years old who received the YFV17D yellow fever vaccine. This sample comprised PBMCs, obtained on the day of the yellow fever booster vaccination. In DNA form, the CDR3 reads TGCAGTGCTAGGGCAGGGGGAAATAAAGGAGCTTTCTTT. This gives the protein CSARAGGNKGAFF.